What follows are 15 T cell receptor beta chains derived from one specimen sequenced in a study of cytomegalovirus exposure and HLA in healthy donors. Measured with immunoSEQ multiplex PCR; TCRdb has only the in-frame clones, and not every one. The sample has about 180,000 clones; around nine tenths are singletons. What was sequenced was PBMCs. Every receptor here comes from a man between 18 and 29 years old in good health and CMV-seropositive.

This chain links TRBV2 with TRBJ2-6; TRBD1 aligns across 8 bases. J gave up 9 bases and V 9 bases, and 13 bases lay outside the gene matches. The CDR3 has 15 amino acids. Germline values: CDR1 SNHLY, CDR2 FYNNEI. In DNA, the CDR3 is TGTGCCAGATATATAACCGGGACAGGATTCAACGTCCTGACTTTC. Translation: CARYITGTGFNVLTF. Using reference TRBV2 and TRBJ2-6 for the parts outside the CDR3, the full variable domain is EPEVTQTPSHQVTQMGQEVILRCVPISNHLYFYWYRQILGQKVEFLVSFYNNEISEKSEIFDDQFSVERPDGSNFTLKIRSTKLEDSAMYFCARYITGTGFNVLTFGAGSRLTVL.

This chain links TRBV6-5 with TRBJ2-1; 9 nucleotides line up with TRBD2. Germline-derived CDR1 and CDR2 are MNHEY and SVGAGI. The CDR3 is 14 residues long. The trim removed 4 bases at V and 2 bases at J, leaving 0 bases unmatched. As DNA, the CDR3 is TGTGCCAGCAGTTGGACTAGCGCCTACAATGAGCAGTTCTTC. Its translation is CASSWTSAYNEQFF.

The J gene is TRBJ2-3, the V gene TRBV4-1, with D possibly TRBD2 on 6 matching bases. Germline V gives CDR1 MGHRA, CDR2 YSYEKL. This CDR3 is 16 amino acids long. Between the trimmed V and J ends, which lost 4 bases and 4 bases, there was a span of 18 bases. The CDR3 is CASSPKGTGVADTQYF. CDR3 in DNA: TGCGCCAGCAGCCCCAAAGGGACGGGAGTGGCAGATACGCAGTATTTT.

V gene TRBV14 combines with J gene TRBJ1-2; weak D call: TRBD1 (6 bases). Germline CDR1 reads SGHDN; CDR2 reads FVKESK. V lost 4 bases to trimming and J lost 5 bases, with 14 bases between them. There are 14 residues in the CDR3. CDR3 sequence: CASSPLGGVYGYTF. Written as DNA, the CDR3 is TGTGCCAGCAGCCCCTTAGGGGGGGTGTATGGCTACACCTTC.

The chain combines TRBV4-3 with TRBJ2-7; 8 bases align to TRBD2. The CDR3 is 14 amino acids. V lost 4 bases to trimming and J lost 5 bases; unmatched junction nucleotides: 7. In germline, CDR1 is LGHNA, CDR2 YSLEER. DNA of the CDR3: TGCGCCAGCAGCCGGGGACTAGAGTACCACGAGCAGTACTTC. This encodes CASSRGLEYHEQYF.

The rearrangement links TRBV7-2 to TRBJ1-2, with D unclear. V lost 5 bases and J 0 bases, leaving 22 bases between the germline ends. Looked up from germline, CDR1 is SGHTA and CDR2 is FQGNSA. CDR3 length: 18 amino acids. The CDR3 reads CASSPRPGLGGTNYGYTF. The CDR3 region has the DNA TGTGCCAGCAGCCCTCGCCCGGGTTTGGGAGGGACTAACTATGGCTACACCTTC.

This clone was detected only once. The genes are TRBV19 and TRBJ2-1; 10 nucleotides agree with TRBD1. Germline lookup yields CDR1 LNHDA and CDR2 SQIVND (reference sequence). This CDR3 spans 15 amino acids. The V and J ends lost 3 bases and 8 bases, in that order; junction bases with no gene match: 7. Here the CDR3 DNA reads TGTGCCAGTAGTATCCGGACAGGGGGATTATATGAGCAGTTCTTC. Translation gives CASSIRTGGLYEQFF.

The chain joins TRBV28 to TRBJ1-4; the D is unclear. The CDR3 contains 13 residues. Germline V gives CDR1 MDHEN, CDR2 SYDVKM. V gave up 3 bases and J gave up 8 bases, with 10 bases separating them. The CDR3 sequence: CASSFSGREKLFF. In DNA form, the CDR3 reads TGTGCCAGCAGTTTTAGTGGGAGGGAAAAACTGTTTTTT.

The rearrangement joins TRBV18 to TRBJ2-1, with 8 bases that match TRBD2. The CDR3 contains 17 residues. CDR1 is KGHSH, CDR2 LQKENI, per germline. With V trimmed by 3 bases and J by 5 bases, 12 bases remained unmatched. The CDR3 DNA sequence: TGTGCCAGCTCACCCCCGGTGGTAGCGGGACCCCACAATGAGCAGTTCTTC. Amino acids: CASSPPVVAGPHNEQFF. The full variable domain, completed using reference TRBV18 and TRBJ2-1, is NAGVMQNPRHLVRRRGQEARLRCSPMKGHSHVYWYRQLPEEGLKFMVYLQKENIIDESGMPKERFSAEFPKEGPSILRIQQVVRGDSAAYFCASSPPVVAGPHNEQFFGPGTRLTVL.

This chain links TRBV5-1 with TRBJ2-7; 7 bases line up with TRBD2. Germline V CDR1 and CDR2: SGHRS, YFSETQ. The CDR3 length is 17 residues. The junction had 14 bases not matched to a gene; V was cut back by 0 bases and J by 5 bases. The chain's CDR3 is CASSLAVTGGPLHEQYF. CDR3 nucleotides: TGCGCCAGCAGCTTGGCCGTAACGGGGGGACCCCTCCACGAGCAGTACTTC.

The CDR3 DNA follows: TGTGCCAGCTCACCGACTGCCAAATACCGGGACTATAACACCGGGGAGCTGTTTTTT. This encodes CASSPTAKYRDYNTGELFF. The chain employs TRBV18 and TRBJ2-2, with 7 bases that match TRBD2. CDR3 length: 19 amino acids. Germline-derived CDR1 and CDR2 are KGHSH and LQKENI. The trim removed 3 bases at V and 2 bases at J, leaving 15 bases unmatched.

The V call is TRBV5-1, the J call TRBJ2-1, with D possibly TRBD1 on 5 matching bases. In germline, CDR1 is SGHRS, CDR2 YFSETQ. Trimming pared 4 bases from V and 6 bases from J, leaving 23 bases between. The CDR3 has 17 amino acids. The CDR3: CASSVQVSGVVRNEQFF. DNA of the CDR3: TGCGCCAGCAGCGTACAGGTATCCGGTGTTGTTCGCAATGAGCAGTTCTTC. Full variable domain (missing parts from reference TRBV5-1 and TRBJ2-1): KAGVTQTPRYLIKTRGQQVTLSCSPISGHRSVSWYQQTPGQGLQFLFEYFSETQRNKGNFPGRFSGRQFSNSRSEMNVSTLELGDSALYLCASSVQVSGVVRNEQFFGPGTRLTVL.

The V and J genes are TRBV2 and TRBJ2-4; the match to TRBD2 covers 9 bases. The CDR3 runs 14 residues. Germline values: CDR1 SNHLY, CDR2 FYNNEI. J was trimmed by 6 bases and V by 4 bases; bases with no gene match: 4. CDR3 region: CASSAGLALNIQYF. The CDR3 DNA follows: TGTGCCAGCAGTGCAGGACTAGCGCTAAACATTCAGTACTTC.

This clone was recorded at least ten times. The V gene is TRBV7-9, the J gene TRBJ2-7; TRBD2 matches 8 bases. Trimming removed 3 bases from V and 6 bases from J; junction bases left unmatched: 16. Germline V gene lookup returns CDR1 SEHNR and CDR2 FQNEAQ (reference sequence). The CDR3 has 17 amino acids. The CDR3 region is CASSFPPGAGVFIEQYF. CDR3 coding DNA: TGTGCCAGCAGCTTCCCCCCAGGAGCGGGGGTTTTCATCGAGCAGTACTTC.

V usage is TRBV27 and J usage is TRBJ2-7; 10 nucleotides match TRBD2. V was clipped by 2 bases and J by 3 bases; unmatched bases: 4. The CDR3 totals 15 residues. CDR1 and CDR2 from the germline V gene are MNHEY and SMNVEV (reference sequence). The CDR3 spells CASSLGLAGDYEQYF. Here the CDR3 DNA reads TGTGCCAGCAGTTTAGGGCTAGCGGGGGACTACGAGCAGTACTTC.